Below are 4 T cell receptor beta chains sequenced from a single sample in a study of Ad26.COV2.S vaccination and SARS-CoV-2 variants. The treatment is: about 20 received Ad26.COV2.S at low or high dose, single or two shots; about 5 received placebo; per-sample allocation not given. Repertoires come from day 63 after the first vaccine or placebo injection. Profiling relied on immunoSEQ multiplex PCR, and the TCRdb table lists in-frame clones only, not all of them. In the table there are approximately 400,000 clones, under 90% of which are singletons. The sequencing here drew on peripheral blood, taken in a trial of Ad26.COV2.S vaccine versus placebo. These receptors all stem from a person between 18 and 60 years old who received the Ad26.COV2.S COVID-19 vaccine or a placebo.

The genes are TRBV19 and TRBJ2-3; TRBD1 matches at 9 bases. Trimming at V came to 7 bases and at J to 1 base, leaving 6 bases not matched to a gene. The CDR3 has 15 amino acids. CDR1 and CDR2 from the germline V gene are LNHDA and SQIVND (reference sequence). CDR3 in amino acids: CASISGTGRTDTQYF. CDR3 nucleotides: TGTGCCAGTATCTCTGGGACAGGGCGCACAGATACGCAGTATTTT.

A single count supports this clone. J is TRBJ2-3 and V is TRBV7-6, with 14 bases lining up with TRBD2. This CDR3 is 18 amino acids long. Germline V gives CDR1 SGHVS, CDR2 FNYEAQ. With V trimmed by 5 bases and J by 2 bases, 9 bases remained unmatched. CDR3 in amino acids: CASSAGTSGSQLTDTQYF. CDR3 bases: TGTGCCAGCAGCGCCGGGACTAGCGGGAGTCAGCTCACAGATACGCAGTATTTT.

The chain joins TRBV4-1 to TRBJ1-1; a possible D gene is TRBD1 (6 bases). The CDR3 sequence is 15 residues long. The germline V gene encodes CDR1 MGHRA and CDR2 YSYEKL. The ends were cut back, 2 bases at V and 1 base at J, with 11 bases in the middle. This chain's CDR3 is CASSQMGGGNTEAFF. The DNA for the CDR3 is TGCGCCAGCAGCCAAATGGGGGGCGGGAACACTGAAGCTTTCTTT.

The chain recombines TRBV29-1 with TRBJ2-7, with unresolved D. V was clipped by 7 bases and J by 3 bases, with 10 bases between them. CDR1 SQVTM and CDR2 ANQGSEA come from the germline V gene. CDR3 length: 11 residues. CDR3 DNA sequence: TGCAGCGGCCAAGGGATCTACGAGCAGTACTTC. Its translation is CSGQGIYEQYF.